This TCR beta chain was observed in a study of cytomegalovirus exposure and HLA in healthy donors. The PCR had 60 Vbeta and 13 Jbeta primers. Here immunoSEQ multiplex PCR was the method, and the copy in TCRdb shows in-frame clones only, minus some. There are 150,000 to 200,000 clones in the sample; 80% occur only once, and around 15% lies in the top ten. The count of this clone is one. Its antigen is not known. Points from the study as a whole: Most likely, a cluster of highly shared sequence variants arose as a sequencing artifact. With later analysis, a missense DCLRE1C variant became linked to TCR beta V- and J-gene trimming.

The germline gives CDR1 MRHNA, CDR2 SNTAGT. V was shortened by 3 bases and J by 6 bases, with 9 bases between the two germline ends. This CDR3 contains 13 residues. The chain is built from TRBV6-4 and TRBJ1-5; no firm D call. This TCR was recovered from a woman aged 40 to 50 in good health and CMV-seronegative. The sample comprised PBMCs. CDR3 bases: TGTGCCAGCAGTGAGGAGGCTGCTCAGCCCCAGCATTTT. It codes for CASSEEAAQPQHF.